The 17 T cell receptor beta chains given below trace back to one sample, sequenced in a study of shared clonotypes between healthy human individuals. TCRdb keeps only in-frame clones here, not all; method: immunoSEQ multiplex PCR. The sample carries around 1.5 million clones, roughly 98% recorded once. The sequenced sample consisted of naive CD4+ T cells sorted from blood. Subset of the sample: CD45RA+ positively selected. Every receptor here comes from a man aged 25 to 40 in good health.

This rearrangement joins TRBV5-1 to TRBJ1-1, with unresolved D. Trimming took off 1 base at V and 8 bases at J, with 12 bases between the two ends. Germline values: CDR1 SGHRS, CDR2 YFSETQ. The CDR3 runs 13 residues. This CDR3 is CASSLRAGIEAFF. CDR3 DNA: TGCGCCAGCAGCTTGCGGGCCGGGATAGAAGCTTTCTTT.

This clone occurred once. The same CDR3 is also encoded by other DNA sequences in this sample. The rearrangement uses TRBV7-8 and TRBJ1-1, with no clear D. Trimming removed 1 base from V and 0 bases from J, with 6 bases in between. The CDR3 covers 14 residues. From germline, CDR1 is SGHVS and CDR2 FQNEAQ. CDR3 sequence reads: CASSLGVMNTEAFF. Written as DNA, the CDR3 is TGTGCCAGCAGCTTAGGCGTAATGAACACTGAAGCTTTCTTT.

The V and J genes are TRBV6-1 and TRBJ2-3; D ambiguous. CDR1 and CDR2 (germline): MNHNS, SASEGT. The V and J ends lost 6 bases and 6 bases respectively, with 13 bases between them. This CDR3 has 13 amino acids. The CDR3 loop reads CASRDLNPDTQYF. As DNA, the CDR3 is TGTGCCAGCAGGGATTTGAACCCCGATACGCAGTATTTT.

The table lists this clone with a count of one. The chain uses TRBV9 and TRBJ2-1, with a possible D match to TRBD2 (6 bases). The CDR3 loop spans 15 amino acids. In germline, CDR1 is SGDLS, CDR2 YYNGEE. V was trimmed by 3 bases and J by 3 bases, leaving 13 bases between them. CDR3 coding DNA: TGTGCCAGCAGCGCCTTGGGGGACTTCTACAATGAGCAGTTCTTC. This translates into CASSALGDFYNEQFF.

The chain uses TRBV18 and TRBJ2-1; D gene uncertain. Germline CDR1 and CDR2: KGHSH and LQKENI. V was pared by 2 bases and J by 7 bases, with 12 bases between. CDR3 length: 14 amino acids. In nucleotides, the CDR3 is TGTGCCAGCTCACCAGGCGTTAAAAATAATGAGCAGTTCTTC. Amino acids: CASSPGVKNNEQFF.

This clone occurred once. The chain has TRBV6-5 and TRBJ2-2, with D tentatively TRBD1 or TRBD2 (5 bases each). The germline CDR1 and CDR2 sequences are MNHEY and SVGAGI. Between the trimmed V and J ends, which lost 6 bases and 1 base, there was a span of 9 bases. This CDR3 comprises 14 residues. Here the CDR3 reads CASRSGLNTGELFF. For the CDR3, the DNA is TGTGCCAGCAGATCGGGGCTGAACACCGGGGAGCTGTTTTTT.

The gene calls are TRBV27 and TRBJ2-7; D is possibly TRBD1 (6 bases). V was trimmed by 5 bases and J by 4 bases, leaving 6 bases between them. The CDR3 is 11 residues long. Germline loops: CDR1 MNHEY, CDR2 SMNVEV (reference sequence). This CDR3 is CASSTGYEQYF. The CDR3 nucleotides are TGTGCCAGCAGTACAGGGTACGAGCAGTACTTC.

The rearrangement links TRBV6-5 to TRBJ1-1; tentative D call: TRBD1 (6 bases). The CDR3 consists of 13 residues. The ends were cut back, 8 bases at V and 4 bases at J, with 14 bases in the middle. Looked up from germline, CDR1 is MNHEY and CDR2 is SVGAGI. CDR3: CASGNRVSTEAFF. The CDR3 DNA follows: TGTGCCAGCGGCAACAGGGTTAGCACTGAAGCTTTCTTT.

As regards this clone: The junction and the germline gene differ at one end; a read error may be behind it. The V gene is TRBV7-7, the J gene TRBJ2-1; TRBD1 aligns across 10 bases. CDR3 size: 17 residues. The germline V gene has CDR1 SSHAT and CDR2 FNYEAQ (reference sequence). The DNA of the CDR3 is TGTGCTAGCAGCTTATACCCGGGACAGGGGCAGTTTAATGAGCAGTTCTTC. This codes for CASSLYPGQGQFNEQFF.

The V call is TRBV7-9, the J call TRBJ2-7; D is undetermined. The germline V gene has CDR1 SEHNR and CDR2 FQNEAQ (reference sequence). The CDR3 has 15 amino acids. Trimming shortened V by 1 base and J by 2 bases, and 12 bases separated the two germline ends. Here the CDR3 reads CASSLGSSATYEQYF. Here the CDR3 DNA reads TGTGCCAGCAGCTTAGGATCGTCCGCCACCTACGAGCAGTACTTC.

The chain joins TRBV18 to TRBJ2-1; the match to TRBD2 covers 8 bases. The CDR3 contains 15 residues. V was pared by 5 bases and J by 0 bases, with 3 bases of the junction left unmatched. CDR1 and CDR2 from the germline V gene are KGHSH and LQKENI. CDR3: CASSESGSSYNEQFF. The CDR3 region has the DNA TGTGCCAGCTCAGAAAGCGGGAGCTCCTACAATGAGCAGTTCTTC.

J is TRBJ2-7 and V is TRBV2; D is possibly TRBD1 or TRBD2 (5 bases each). V was clipped by 7 bases and J by 4 bases, with 17 bases between them. In germline, CDR1 is SNHLY, CDR2 FYNNEI. The CDR3 is made up of 14 amino acids. The CDR3 region has the DNA TGTGCCAGCACCCCCCCCCTAGCAGGGTACGAGCAGTACTTC. Its protein is CASTPPLAGYEQYF.

V gene TRBV2 combines with J gene TRBJ2-7; D is uncertain. The germline V gene encodes CDR1 SNHLY and CDR2 FYNNEI. The CDR3 runs 14 residues. V lost 0 bases and J 7 bases, leaving 13 bases between the germline ends. CDR3 in amino acids: CASSEALWVEEQYF. For the CDR3, the DNA is TGTGCCAGCAGTGAAGCGCTTTGGGTGGAAGAGCAGTACTTC.

The chain combines TRBV7-6 with TRBJ2-3; 8 bases agree with TRBD2. The V segment lost 4 bases and the J segment 2 bases; nucleotides outside the gene matches: 5. This CDR3 contains 15 residues. The germline V gene has CDR1 SGHVS and CDR2 FNYEAQ. The CDR3 sequence: CASSSTGGNTDTQYF. The CDR3 region has the DNA TGTGCCAGCAGCTCAACGGGAGGGAACACAGATACGCAGTATTTT.

V gene TRBV5-1 combines with J gene TRBJ2-1; 8 bases are a match to TRBD2. The CDR3 totals 18 residues. Germline V gives CDR1 SGHRS, CDR2 YFSETQ. V gave up 0 bases and J gave up 6 bases; unmatched junction bases: 14. The CDR3 sequence is CASSLGPPGLGVGNEQFF. The CDR3 bases are TGCGCCAGCAGCTTGGGTCCACCGGGACTAGGGGTGGGCAATGAGCAGTTCTTC. Full variable domain (rest looked up from reference TRBV5-1 and TRBJ2-1): KAGVTQTPRYLIKTRGQQVTLSCSPISGHRSVSWYQQTPGQGLQFLFEYFSETQRNKGNFPGRFSGRQFSNSRSEMNVSTLELGDSALYLCASSLGPPGLGVGNEQFFGPGTRLTVL.

This clone was seen a single time. The CDR3 bases are TGTGCCAGCAGCTTGAACAGGGTCGTGTATGGCTACACCTTC. Its translation is CASSLNRVVYGYTF. The chain links TRBV5-6 to TRBJ1-2, with TRBD1 as a possible D gene (6 bases). The CDR3 runs to 14 residues. The germline V and J ends were trimmed by 1 base and 5 bases, with 12 bases remaining between them. Looked up from germline, CDR1 is SGHDT and CDR2 is YYEEEE.

This sequence joins TRBV7-9 and TRBJ2-1; possibly TRBD2 for D (6 bases). CDR3 size: 17 residues. CDR1 and CDR2 (germline): SEHNR, FQNEAQ (reference sequence). Trimming took 4 bases from V and 1 from J, leaving 17 bases between them. CDR3 bases: TGTGCCAGCAGCTACTCTCTGGGAGGCGCTTCCTACAATGAGCAGTTCTTC. Translated: CASSYSLGGASYNEQFF.